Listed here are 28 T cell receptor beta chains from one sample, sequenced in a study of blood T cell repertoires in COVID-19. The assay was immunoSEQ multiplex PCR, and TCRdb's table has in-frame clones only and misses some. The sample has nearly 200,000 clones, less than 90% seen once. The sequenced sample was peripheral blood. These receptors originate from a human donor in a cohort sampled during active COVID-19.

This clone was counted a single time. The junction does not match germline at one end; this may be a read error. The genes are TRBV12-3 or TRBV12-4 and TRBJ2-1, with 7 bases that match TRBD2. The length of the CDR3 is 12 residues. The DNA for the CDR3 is TGTGCCAGCAGTTGGTCAAGGGACTACGCCCTCTTC. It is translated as CASSWSRDYALF.

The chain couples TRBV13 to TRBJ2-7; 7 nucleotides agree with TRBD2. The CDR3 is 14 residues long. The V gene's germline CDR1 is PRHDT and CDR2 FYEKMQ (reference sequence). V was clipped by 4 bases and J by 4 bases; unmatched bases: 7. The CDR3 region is CASSSSGGDYEQYF. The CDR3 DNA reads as TGTGCCAGCAGCTCTAGCGGCGGGGATTACGAGCAGTACTTC.

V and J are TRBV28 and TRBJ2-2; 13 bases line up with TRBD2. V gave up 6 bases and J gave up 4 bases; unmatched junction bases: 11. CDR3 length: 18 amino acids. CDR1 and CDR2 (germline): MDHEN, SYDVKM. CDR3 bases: TGTGCCAGCAGCCGAAGGACTAGCGGGAGAGTCGGCACCGGGGAGCTGTTTTTT. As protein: CASSRRTSGRVGTGELFF.

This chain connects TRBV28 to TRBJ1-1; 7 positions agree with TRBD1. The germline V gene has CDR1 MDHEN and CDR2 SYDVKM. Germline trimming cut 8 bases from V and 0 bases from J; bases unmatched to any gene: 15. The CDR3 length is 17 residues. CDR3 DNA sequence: TGTGCCAGCCACGGCCGAGGCAGGGGGTTCATGAACACTGAAGCTTTCTTT. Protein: CASHGRGRGFMNTEAFF.

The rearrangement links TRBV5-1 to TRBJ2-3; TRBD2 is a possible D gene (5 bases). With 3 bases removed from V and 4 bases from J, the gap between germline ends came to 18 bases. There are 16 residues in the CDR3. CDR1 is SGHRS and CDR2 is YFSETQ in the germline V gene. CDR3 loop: CASSSPRGRTSDTQYF. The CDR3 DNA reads TGCGCCAGCAGCTCCCCCAGAGGGCGAACCTCAGATACGCAGTATTTT.

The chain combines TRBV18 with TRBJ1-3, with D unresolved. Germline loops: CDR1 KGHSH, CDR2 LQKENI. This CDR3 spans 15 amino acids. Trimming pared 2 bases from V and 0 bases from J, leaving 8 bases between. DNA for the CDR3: TGTGCCAGCTCACCAAGGCAGGCCTCTGGAAACACCATATATTTT. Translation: CASSPRQASGNTIYF.

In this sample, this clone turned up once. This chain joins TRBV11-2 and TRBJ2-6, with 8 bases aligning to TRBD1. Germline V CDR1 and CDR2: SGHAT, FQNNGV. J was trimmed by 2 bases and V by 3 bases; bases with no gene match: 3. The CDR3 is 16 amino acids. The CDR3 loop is CASSFQGAAGANVLTF. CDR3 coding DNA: TGTGCCAGCAGCTTCCAGGGGGCTGCTGGGGCCAACGTCCTGACTTTC.

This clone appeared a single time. The CDR3 loop is CSVGGRNGYTF. CDR3 nucleotide sequence: TGCAGCGTGGGGGGACGGAATGGCTACACCTTC. The rearrangement uses TRBV29-1 and TRBJ1-2; D is perhaps TRBD1 (5 bases). The CDR3 runs to 11 residues. V was trimmed by 6 bases and J by 6 bases, leaving 11 bases between them. Germline assignment: CDR1 SQVTM and CDR2 ANQGSEA. Complete variable domain (other parts from reference TRBV29-1 and TRBJ1-2): SAVISQKPSRDICQRGTSLTIQCQVDSQVTMMFWYRQQPGQSLTLIATANQGSEATYESGFVIDKFPISRPNLTFSTLTVSNMSPEDSSIYLCSVGGRNGYTFGSGTRLTVV.

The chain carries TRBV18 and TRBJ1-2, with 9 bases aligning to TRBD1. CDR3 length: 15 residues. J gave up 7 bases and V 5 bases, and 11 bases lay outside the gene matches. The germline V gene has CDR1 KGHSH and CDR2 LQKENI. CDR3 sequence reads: CASSGRQGDVGGYTF. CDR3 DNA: TGTGCCAGCTCAGGACGACAGGGGGACGTTGGTGGCTACACCTTC. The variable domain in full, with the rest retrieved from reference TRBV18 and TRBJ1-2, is NAGVMQNPRHLVRRRGQEARLRCSPMKGHSHVYWYRQLPEEGLKFMVYLQKENIIDESGMPKERFSAEFPKEGPSILRIQQVVRGDSAAYFCASSGRQGDVGGYTFGSGTRLTVV.

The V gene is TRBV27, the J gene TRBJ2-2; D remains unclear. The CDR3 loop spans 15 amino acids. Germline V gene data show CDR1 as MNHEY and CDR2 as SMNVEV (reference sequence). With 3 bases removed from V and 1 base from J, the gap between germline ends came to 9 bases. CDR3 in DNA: TGTGCCAGCAGTTTGAGAGGTTTGAACACCGGGGAGCTGTTTTTT. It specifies CASSLRGLNTGELFF.

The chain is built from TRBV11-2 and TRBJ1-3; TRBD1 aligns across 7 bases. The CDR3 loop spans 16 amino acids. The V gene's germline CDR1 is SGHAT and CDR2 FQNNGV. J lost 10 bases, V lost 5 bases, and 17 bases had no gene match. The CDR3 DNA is TGTGCCAGCAGCCCATCCCGGACAGGAGGGTCGAGGACCATATATTTT. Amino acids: CASSPSRTGGSRTIYF.

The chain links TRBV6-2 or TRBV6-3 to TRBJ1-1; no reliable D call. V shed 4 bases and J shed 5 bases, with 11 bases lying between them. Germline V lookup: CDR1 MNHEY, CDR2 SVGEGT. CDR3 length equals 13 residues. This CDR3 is CASSFRIGTEAFF. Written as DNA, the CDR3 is TGTGCCAGCAGTTTCCGAATCGGGACTGAAGCTTTCTTT.

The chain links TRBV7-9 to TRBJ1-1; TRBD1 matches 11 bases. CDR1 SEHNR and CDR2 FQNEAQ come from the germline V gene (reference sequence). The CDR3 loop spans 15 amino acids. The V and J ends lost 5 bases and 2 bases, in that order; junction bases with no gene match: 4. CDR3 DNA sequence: TGTGCCAGCAGCGGACAGGGGGCATACAACACTGAAGCTTTCTTT. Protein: CASSGQGAYNTEAFF. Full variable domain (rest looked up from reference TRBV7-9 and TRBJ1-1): DTGVSQNPRHKITKRGQNVTFRCDPISEHNRLYWYRQTLGQGPEFLTYFQNEAQLEKSRLLSDRFSAERPKGSFSTLEIQRTEQGDSAMYLCASSGQGAYNTEAFFGQGTRLTVV.

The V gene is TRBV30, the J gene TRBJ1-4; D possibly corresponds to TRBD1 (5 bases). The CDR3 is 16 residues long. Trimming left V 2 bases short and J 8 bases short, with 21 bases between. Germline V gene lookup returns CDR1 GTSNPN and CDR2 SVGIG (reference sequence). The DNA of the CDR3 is TGTGCCTGGAGTATGTCGGTGCAGGGTCTCGGGGAAAAACTGTTTTTT. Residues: CAWSMSVQGLGEKLFF.

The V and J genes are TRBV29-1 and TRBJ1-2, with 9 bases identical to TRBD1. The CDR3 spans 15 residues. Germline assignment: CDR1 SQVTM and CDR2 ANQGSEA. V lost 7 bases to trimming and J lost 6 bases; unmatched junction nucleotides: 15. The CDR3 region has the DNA TGCAGCGCACAAAGAGATCCGGGACAGGGCAATGGCTACACCTTC. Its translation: CSAQRDPGQGNGYTF.

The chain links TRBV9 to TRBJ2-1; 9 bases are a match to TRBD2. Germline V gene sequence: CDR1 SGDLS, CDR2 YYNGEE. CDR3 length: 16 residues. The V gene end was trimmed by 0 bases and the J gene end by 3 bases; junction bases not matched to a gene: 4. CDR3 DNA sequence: TGTGCCAGCAGCGTAGTCGCGGGAGGGATCTACAATGAGCAGTTCTTC. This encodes CASSVVAGGIYNEQFF. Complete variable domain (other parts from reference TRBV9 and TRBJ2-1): DSGVTQTPKHLITATGQRVTLRCSPRSGDLSVYWYQQSLDQGLQFLIQYYNGEERAKGNILERFSAQQFPDLHSELNLSSLELGDSALYFCASSVVAGGIYNEQFFGPGTRLTVL.

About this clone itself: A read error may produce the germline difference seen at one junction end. CDR3 nucleotides: TGTGCTAGCAGCCCCCGGACAGGGGGGCAACTAAACACCGGGGAGCTGTTTTTT. Translating it yields CASSPRTGGQLNTGELFF. This chain uses TRBV7-7 with TRBJ2-2; 10 bases agree with TRBD1. The CDR3 length is 18 residues. From germline, CDR1 is SSHAT and CDR2 FNYEAQ (reference sequence).

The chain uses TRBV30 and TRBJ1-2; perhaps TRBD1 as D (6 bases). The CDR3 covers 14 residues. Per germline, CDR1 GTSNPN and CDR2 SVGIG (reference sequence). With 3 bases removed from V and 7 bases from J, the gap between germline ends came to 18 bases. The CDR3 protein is CAWSAGQGLSGYTF. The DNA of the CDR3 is TGTGCCTGGAGCGCCGGGCAGGGGTTGTCTGGCTACACCTTC.

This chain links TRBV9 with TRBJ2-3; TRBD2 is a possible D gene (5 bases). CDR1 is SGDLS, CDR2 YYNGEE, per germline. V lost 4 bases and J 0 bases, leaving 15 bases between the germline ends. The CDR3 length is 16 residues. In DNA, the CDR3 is TGTGCCAGCAGCTCACCCAGCGGTGCTAGCACAGATACGCAGTATTTT. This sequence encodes CASSSPSGASTDTQYF.

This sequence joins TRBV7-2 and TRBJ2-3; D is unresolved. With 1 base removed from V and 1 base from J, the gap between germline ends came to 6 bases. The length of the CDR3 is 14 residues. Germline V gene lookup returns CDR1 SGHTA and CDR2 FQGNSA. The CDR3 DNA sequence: TGTGCCAGCAGCTTAGTTAGTCGCACAGATACGCAGTATTTT. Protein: CASSLVSRTDTQYF.

CDR3 residues: CASSKLVTSGRHRTGELFF. The CDR3 coding sequence is TGTGCCAGCAGCAAACTCGTGACTAGCGGGAGGCATCGGACCGGGGAGCTGTTTTTT. V is TRBV21-1 and J is TRBJ2-2; the table's D call TRBD2 went unverified against the DNA. TRBV21-1 is noted as a pseudogene. The CDR3 has 19 amino acids.

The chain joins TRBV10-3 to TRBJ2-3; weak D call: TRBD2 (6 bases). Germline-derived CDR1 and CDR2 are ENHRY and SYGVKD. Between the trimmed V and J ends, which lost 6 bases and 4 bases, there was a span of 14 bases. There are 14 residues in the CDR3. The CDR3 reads CAIRRGGVSDTQYF. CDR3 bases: TGTGCCATCAGGCGTGGAGGGGTATCAGATACGCAGTATTTT.

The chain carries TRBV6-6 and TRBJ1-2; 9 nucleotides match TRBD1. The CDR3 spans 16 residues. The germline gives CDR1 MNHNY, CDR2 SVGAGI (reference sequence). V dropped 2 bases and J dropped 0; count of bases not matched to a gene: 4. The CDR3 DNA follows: TGTGCCAGCAGTTACGGACAGGGGTTTACTAACTATGGCTACACCTTC. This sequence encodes CASSYGQGFTNYGYTF.

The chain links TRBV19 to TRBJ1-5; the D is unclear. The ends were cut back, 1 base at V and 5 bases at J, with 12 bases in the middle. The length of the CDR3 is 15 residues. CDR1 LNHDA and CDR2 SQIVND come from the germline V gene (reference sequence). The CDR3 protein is CASSIASGSYQPQHF. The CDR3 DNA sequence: TGTGCCAGTAGTATAGCCTCTGGCAGTTATCAGCCCCAGCATTTT.

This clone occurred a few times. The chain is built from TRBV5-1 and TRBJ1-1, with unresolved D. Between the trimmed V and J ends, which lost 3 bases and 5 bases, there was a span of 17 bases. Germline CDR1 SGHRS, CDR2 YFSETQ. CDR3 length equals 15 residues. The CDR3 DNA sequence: TGCGCCAGCAGCTCACTTACACCACCGGGGACTGAAGCTTTCTTT. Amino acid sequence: CASSSLTPPGTEAFF.

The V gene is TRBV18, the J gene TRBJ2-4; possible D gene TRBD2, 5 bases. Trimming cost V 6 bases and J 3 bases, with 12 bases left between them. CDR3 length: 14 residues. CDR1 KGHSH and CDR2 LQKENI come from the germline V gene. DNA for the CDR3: TGTGCCAGCTCGTTCACGGGGAGCAAAAACATTCAGTACTTC. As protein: CASSFTGSKNIQYF. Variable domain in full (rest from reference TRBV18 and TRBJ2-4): NAGVMQNPRHLVRRRGQEARLRCSPMKGHSHVYWYRQLPEEGLKFMVYLQKENIIDESGMPKERFSAEFPKEGPSILRIQQVVRGDSAAYFCASSFTGSKNIQYFGAGTRLSVL.

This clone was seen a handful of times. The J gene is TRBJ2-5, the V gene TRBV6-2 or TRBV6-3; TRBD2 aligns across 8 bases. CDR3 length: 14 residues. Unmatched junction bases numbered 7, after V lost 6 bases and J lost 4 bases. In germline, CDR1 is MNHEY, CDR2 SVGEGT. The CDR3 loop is CASSHLTSGETQYF. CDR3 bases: TGTGCCAGCAGCCACCTAACTAGCGGAGAGACCCAGTACTTC.

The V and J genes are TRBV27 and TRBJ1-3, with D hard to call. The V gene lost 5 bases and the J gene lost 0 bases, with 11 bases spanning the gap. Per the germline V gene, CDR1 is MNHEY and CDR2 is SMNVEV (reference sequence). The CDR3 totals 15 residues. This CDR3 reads CASSPAASSGNTIYF. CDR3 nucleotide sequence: TGTGCCAGCAGTCCGGCAGCGAGCTCTGGAAACACCATATATTTT.